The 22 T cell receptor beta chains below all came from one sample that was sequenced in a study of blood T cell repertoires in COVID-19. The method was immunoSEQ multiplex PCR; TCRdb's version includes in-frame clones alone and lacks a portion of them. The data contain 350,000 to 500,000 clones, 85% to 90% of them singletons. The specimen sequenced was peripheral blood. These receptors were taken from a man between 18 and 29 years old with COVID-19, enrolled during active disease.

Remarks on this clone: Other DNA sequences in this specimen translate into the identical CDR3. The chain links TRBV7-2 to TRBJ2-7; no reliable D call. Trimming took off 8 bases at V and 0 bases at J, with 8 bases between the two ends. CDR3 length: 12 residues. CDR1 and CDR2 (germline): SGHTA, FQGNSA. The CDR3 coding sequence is TGTGCCAGCGGCCGCAGCTCCTACGAGCAGTACTTC. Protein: CASGRSSYEQYF.

The CDR3 region is CASSSSRVEYGYTF. The DNA of the CDR3 is TGTGCCAGCAGCTCCTCCAGGGTGGAGTATGGCTACACCTTC. V gene TRBV7-9 combines with J gene TRBJ1-2, with D possibly TRBD1 on 5 matching bases. CDR3 length equals 14 residues. CDR1 and CDR2 from the germline V gene are SEHNR and FQNEAQ (reference sequence). The V end was cut by 4 bases, the J end by 5 bases, with 14 bases between.

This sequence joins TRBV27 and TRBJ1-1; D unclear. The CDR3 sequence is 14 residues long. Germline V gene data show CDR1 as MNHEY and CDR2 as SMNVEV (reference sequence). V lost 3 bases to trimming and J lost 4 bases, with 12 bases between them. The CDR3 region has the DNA TGTGCCAGCAGTTTTCGGGGTCGAGGCACTGAAGCTTTCTTT. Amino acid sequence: CASSFRGRGTEAFF.

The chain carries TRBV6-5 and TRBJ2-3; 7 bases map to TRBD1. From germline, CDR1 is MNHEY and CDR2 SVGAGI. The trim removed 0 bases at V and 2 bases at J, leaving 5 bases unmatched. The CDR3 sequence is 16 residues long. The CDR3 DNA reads TGTGCCAGCAGTTACTCTACAGGGGTTAACACAGATACGCAGTATTTT. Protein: CASSYSTGVNTDTQYF.

The DNA of the CDR3 is TGCGCCAGCAGTGACCTAACCGATTTTGGGCAGTACTTC. This codes for CASSDLTDFGQYF. The V gene is TRBV10-1, the J gene TRBJ2-7; the D is unclear. The CDR3 runs 13 residues. Germline CDR1 reads WNHNN; CDR2 reads SYGVQD (reference sequence). The ends were cut back, 3 bases at V and 9 bases at J, with 15 bases in the middle.

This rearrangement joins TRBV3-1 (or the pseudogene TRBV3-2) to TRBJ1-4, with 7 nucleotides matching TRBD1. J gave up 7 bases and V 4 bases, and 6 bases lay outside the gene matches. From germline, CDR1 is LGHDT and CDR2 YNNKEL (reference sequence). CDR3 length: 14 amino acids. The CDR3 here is CASSRDQGGEKLFF. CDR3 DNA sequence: TGTGCCAGCAGCCGGGACCAGGGGGGTGAAAAACTGTTTTTT.

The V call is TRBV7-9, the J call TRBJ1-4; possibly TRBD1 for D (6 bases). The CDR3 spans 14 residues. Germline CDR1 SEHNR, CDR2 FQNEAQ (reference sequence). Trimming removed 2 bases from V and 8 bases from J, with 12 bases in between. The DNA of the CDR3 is TGTGCCAGCAGCTTACGGGACAAGGGGGAAAAACTGTTTTTT. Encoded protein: CASSLRDKGEKLFF.

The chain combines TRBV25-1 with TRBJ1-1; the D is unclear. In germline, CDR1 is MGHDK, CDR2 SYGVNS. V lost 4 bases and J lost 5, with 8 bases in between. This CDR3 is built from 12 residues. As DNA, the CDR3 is TGTGCCAGCAGTGCCCCGGTTACTGAAGCTTTCTTT. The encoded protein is CASSAPVTEAFF. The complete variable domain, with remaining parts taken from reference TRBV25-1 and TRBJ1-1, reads EADIYQTPRYLVIGTGKKITLECSQTMGHDKMYWYQQDPGMELHLIHYSYGVNSTEKGDLSSESTVSRIRTEHFPLTLESARPSHTSQYLCASSAPVTEAFFGQGTRLTVV.

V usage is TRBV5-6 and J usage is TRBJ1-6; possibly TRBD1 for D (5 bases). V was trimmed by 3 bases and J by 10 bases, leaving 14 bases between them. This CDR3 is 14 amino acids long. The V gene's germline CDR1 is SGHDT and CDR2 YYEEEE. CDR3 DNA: TGTGCCAGCAGCTCCGAAGGGAGGGGATCACCCCTCCACTTT. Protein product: CASSSEGRGSPLHF. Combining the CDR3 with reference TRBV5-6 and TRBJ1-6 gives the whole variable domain DAGVTQSPTHLIKTRGQQVTLRCSPKSGHDTVSWYQQALGQGPQFIFQYYEEEERQRGNFPDRFSGHQFPNYSSELNVNALLLGDSALYLCASSSEGRGSPLHFGNGTRLTVT.

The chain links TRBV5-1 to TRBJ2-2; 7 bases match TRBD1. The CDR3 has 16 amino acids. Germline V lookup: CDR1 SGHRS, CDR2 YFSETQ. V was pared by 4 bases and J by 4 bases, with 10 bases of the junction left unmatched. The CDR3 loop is CASSPSSGTVTGELFF. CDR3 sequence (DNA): TGCGCCAGCAGCCCGTCTTCCGGGACAGTCACCGGGGAGCTGTTTTTT.

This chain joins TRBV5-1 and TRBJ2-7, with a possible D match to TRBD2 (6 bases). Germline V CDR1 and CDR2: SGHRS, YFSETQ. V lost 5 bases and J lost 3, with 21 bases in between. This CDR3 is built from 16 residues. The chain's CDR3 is CASRVRDWGEIYEQYF. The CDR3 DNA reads TGCGCCAGCAGGGTTCGCGATTGGGGGGAAATCTACGAGCAGTACTTC.

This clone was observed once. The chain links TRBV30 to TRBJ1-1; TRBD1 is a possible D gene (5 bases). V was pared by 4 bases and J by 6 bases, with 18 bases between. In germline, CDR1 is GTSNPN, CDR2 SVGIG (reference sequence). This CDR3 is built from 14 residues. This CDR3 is CAWTVRGVRAEAFF. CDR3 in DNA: TGTGCCTGGACCGTAAGGGGTGTAAGGGCTGAAGCTTTCTTT.

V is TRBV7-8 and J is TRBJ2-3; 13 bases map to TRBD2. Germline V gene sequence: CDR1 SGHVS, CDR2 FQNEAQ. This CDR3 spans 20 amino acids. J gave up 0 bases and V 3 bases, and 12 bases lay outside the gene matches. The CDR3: CASSFPPGLAGLTSTDTQYF. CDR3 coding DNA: TGTGCCAGCAGCTTTCCACCGGGACTAGCGGGACTCACTAGCACAGATACGCAGTATTTT.

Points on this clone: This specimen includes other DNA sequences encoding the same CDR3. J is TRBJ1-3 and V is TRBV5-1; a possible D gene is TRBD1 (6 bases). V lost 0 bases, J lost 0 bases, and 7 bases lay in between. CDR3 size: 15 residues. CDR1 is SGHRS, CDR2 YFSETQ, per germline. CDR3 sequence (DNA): TGCGCCAGCAGCTTGGGGACAGCCTCTGGAAACACCATATATTTT. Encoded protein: CASSLGTASGNTIYF.

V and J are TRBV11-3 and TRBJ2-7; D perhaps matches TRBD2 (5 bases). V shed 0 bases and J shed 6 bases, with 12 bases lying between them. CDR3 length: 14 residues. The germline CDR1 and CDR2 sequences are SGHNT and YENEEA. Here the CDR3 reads CASSLDPLEGEQYF. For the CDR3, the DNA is TGTGCCAGCAGCTTAGATCCCCTAGAGGGCGAGCAGTACTTC.

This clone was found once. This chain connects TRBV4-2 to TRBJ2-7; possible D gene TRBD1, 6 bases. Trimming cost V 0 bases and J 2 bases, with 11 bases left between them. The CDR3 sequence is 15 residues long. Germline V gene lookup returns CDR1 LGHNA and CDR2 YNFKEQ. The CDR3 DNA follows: TGTGCCAGCAGCCAAGACCCGGACAGTCCCTACGAGCAGTACTTC. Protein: CASSQDPDSPYEQYF.

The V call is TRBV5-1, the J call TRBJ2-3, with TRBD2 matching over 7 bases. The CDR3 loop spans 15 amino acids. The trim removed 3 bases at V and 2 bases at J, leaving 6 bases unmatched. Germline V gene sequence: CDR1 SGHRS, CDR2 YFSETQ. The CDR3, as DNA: TGCGCCAGCAGCTCCCAGCGGGGATACACAGATACGCAGTATTTT. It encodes CASSSQRGYTDTQYF.

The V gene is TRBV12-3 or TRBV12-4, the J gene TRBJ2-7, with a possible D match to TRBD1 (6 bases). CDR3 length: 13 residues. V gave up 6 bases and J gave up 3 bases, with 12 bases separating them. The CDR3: CASSPTGIYEQYF. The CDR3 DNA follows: TGTGCCAGCAGCCCCACAGGGATCTACGAGCAGTACTTC.

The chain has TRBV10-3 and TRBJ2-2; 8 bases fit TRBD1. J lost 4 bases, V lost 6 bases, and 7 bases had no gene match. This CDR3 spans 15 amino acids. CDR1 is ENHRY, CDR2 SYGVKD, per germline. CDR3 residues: CAISGTGRVTGELFF. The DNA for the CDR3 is TGTGCCATCAGCGGGACAGGCCGGGTCACCGGGGAGCTGTTTTTT.

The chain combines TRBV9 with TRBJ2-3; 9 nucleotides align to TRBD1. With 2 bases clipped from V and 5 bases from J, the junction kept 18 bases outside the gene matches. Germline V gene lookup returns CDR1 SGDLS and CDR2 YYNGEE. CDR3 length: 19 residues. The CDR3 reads CASSVPGGGNRGRGDTQYF. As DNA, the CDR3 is TGTGCCAGCAGCGTCCCCGGAGGGGGGAACAGGGGGCGAGGAGATACGCAGTATTTT. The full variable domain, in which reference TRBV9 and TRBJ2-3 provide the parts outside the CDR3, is DSGVTQTPKHLITATGQRVTLRCSPRSGDLSVYWYQQSLDQGLQFLIQYYNGEERAKGNILERFSAQQFPDLHSELNLSSLELGDSALYFCASSVPGGGNRGRGDTQYFGPGTRLTVL.

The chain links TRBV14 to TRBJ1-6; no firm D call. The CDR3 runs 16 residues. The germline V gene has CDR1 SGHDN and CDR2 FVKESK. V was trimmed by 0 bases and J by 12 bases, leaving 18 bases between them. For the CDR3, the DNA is TGTGCCAGCAGCCAAGAAGATATCGGGATAGGTAGACCCCTCCACTTT. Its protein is CASSQEDIGIGRPLHF.

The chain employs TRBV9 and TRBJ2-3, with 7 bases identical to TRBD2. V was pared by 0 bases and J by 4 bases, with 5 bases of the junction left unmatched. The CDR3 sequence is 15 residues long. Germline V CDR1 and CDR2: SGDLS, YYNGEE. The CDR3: CASSVASGASDTQYF. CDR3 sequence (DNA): TGTGCCAGCAGCGTAGCAAGCGGGGCCTCAGATACGCAGTATTTT.